This T cell receptor (beta chain) comes out of a study of cytomegalovirus exposure and HLA in healthy donors. Study overall: Of a few hundred genotyped donors, roughly 81% grouped in the Caucasian-associated ancestry cluster.

There are 13 residues in the CDR3. Germline V CDR1 and CDR2: SQVTM, ANQGSEA. The primer mix had 60 Vbeta and 13 Jbeta primers. The repertoire was sequenced with immunoSEQ multiplex PCR; TCRdb's copy has only in-frame clones and lacks some. The sample has 200,000 to 250,000 clones; around 80% are singletons. The sample was PBMCs. This rearrangement joins TRBV29-1 to TRBJ2-7; 7 bases are a match to TRBD1. The receptor was derived from a woman aged 60-70 years in good health and CMV-seropositive. The CDR3 loop reads CSYQTGTGTEQYF. The CDR3 DNA sequence: TGCAGTTATCAGACAGGGACGGGTACTGAGCAGTACTTC.